This is a list of T cell receptor beta chains from one sample in a study of regulatory T cells in long-lasting Graves disease. TCRdb fed the multiplex PCR reads into MiXCR, producing one record per CDR3 protein. Of under 500,000 distinct CDR3 sequences in the sample, 20% were seen once. The source was peripheral blood mononuclear cells (PBMCs), collected when the disease was refractory, from a patient treated with antithyroid drugs. These receptors all stem from a female donor with Graves disease. The CDR3 runs from the conserved cysteine through the conserved F or W. Fields, in order: V gene, J gene, clone size, D gene, CDR3 DNA, CDR3 protein. A D gene is named only where the DNA matches it firmly. Only some rows state a clone size, as once, few, many or a class for expanded clones.

v_gene: TRBV24-1; j_gene: TRBJ1-5; abundance: .; d_gene: TRBD1; CDR3nt: TGTGCCACCAGTGACCCGGACAGGGCCGGCAATCAGCCCCAGCATTTT; CDR3aa: CATSDPDRAGNQPQHF
v_gene: TRBV2; j_gene: TRBJ2-1; abundance: .; d_gene: .; CDR3nt: TGTGCCAGCAAAGTGACCACGAATGAGCAGTTCTTC; CDR3aa: CASKVTTNEQFF
v_gene: TRBV6-5; j_gene: TRBJ2-2; abundance: .; d_gene: TRBD2; CDR3nt: TGTGCCAGCAGTTCCCTAGCGGGAAGTACCGGGGAGCTGTTTTTT; CDR3aa: CASSSLAGSTGELFF
v_gene: TRBV12-3/TRBV12-4; j_gene: TRBJ2-2; abundance: few; d_gene: TRBD1; CDR3nt: TGTGCCAGCAGTGATGGGACAGGGTTCCGCGGGGAGCTGTTTTTT; CDR3aa: CASSDGTGFRGELFF
v_gene: TRBV5-1; j_gene: TRBJ2-7; abundance: .; d_gene: TRBD2; CDR3nt: TGCGCCAGCAGCTTGGGTCTGGGACTAGCGGGGAACTCCTACGAGCAGTACTTC; CDR3aa: CASSLGLGLAGNSYEQYF
v_gene: TRBV2; j_gene: TRBJ2-2; abundance: .; d_gene: TRBD1; CDR3nt: TGTGCCAGCAGGCCCGACAGGGGGAACACCGGGGAGCTGTTTTTT; CDR3aa: CASRPDRGNTGELFF
v_gene: TRBV11-1; j_gene: TRBJ2-3; abundance: few; d_gene: .; CDR3nt: TGTGCCAGCAGCACCCTCGGGGATACGCAGTATTTT; CDR3aa: CASSTLGDTQYF
v_gene: TRBV12-3/TRBV12-4; j_gene: TRBJ1-1; abundance: .; d_gene: .; CDR3nt: TGTGCCAGCAGGATTACAGGGAAGGACACTGAAGCTTTCTTT; CDR3aa: CASRITGKDTEAFF
v_gene: TRBV30; j_gene: TRBJ2-7; abundance: few; d_gene: TRBD2; CDR3nt: TGTGCCTGGAGTGGACTAGCGGGGTACTCCTACGAGCAGTACTTC; CDR3aa: CAWSGLAGYSYEQYF
v_gene: TRBV28; j_gene: TRBJ1-1; abundance: .; d_gene: .; CDR3nt: TGTGCCAGTACACAGGGACCGAACACTGAAGCTTTCTTT; CDR3aa: CASTQGPNTEAFF
v_gene: TRBV10-3; j_gene: TRBJ2-7; abundance: few; d_gene: TRBD1; CDR3nt: TGTGCCATCAGTGATGGGACAGGGGCGGACGAGCAGTACTTC; CDR3aa: CAISDGTGADEQYF
v_gene: TRBV4-3; j_gene: TRBJ1-2; abundance: .; d_gene: .; CDR3nt: TGCGCCGGCAGCCAAGATGGACGCACGACTGAATATGGCTACACCTTC; CDR3aa: CAGSQDGRTTEYGYTF
v_gene: TRBV6-1; j_gene: TRBJ2-5; abundance: many; d_gene: TRBD2; CDR3nt: TGTGCCAGCAGCAAAGGGGGACTAGCGCCGAGGTACCAAGAGACCCAGTACTTC; CDR3aa: CASSKGGLAPRYQETQYF
v_gene: TRBV6-1; j_gene: TRBJ1-5; abundance: many; d_gene: .; CDR3nt: TGTGCCAGCAGAAAAACGGGACTCTTGAGCAATCAGCCCCAGCATTTT; CDR3aa: CASRKTGLLSNQPQHF
v_gene: TRBV28; j_gene: TRBJ2-6; abundance: .; d_gene: TRBD1; CDR3nt: TGTGCCAGCAGACTAGACAGGGGCCGGAGCTCTGGGGCCAACGTCCTGACTTTC; CDR3aa: CASRLDRGRSSGANVLTF
v_gene: TRBV28; j_gene: TRBJ1-1; abundance: many; d_gene: TRBD1; CDR3nt: TGTGCCAGCAGTTTGCCCTCTTGGACAGGAATGAACACTGAAGCTTTCTTT; CDR3aa: CASSLPSWTGMNTEAFF
v_gene: TRBV6-1; j_gene: TRBJ1-2; abundance: few; d_gene: .; CDR3nt: TGTGCCAGCAGCCGACCTGAGGGCCGGGACTATGGCTACACCTTC; CDR3aa: CASSRPEGRDYGYTF
v_gene: TRBV10-3; j_gene: TRBJ1-4; abundance: many; d_gene: .; CDR3nt: TGTGCCATCAGCTCCGTTCAGGGGACTAATGAAAAACTGTTTTTT; CDR3aa: CAISSVQGTNEKLFF
v_gene: TRBV12-3/TRBV12-4; j_gene: TRBJ2-2; abundance: .; d_gene: TRBD2; CDR3nt: TGTGCCAGCAGGGGGACTAGCCCGAACACCGGGGAGCTGTTTTTT; CDR3aa: CASRGTSPNTGELFF
v_gene: TRBV10-2; j_gene: TRBJ2-7; abundance: .; d_gene: .; CDR3nt: TGCGCCAGCAGTGAGGCGGGACTGAGTTACGAGCAGTACTTC; CDR3aa: CASSEAGLSYEQYF
v_gene: TRBV19; j_gene: TRBJ2-1; abundance: .; d_gene: .; CDR3nt: TGTGCCAGTACAGGGGTCTACAATGAGCAGTTCTTC; CDR3aa: CASTGVYNEQFF
v_gene: TRBV29-1; j_gene: TRBJ2-5; abundance: many; d_gene: TRBD1; CDR3nt: TGCAGCGTTGACTGGACAGGCATTGGGACCCAGTACTTC; CDR3aa: CSVDWTGIGTQYF
v_gene: TRBV6-1; j_gene: TRBJ2-7; abundance: few; d_gene: TRBD2; CDR3nt: TGTGCCTGCAGACTAGCGGGAGGTCGTGACGAGCAGTACTTC; CDR3aa: CACRLAGGRDEQYF
v_gene: TRBV6-5; j_gene: TRBJ1-2; abundance: .; d_gene: .; CDR3nt: TGTGCCAGCAGTTACTCGATGGCCGTCCAGGACTATGGCTACACCTTC; CDR3aa: CASSYSMAVQDYGYTF
v_gene: TRBV4-1; j_gene: TRBJ1-1; abundance: few; d_gene: .; CDR3nt: TGCGCCAGCAGTCCAAGATATGAGCCCGGACCTCCGAATGACACTGAAGCTTTCTTT; CDR3aa: CASSPRYEPGPPNDTEAFF
v_gene: TRBV10-3; j_gene: TRBJ2-2; abundance: few; d_gene: .; CDR3nt: TGTGCCACTGAACAAACCGGGGAGCTGTTTTTT; CDR3aa: CATEQTGELFF
v_gene: TRBV11-2; j_gene: TRBJ2-3; abundance: few; d_gene: .; CDR3nt: TGTGCCAGCAGCTTACTAAACGCCGGACACGACACAGATACGCAGTATTTT; CDR3aa: CASSLLNAGHDTDTQYF
v_gene: TRBV15; j_gene: TRBJ1-1; abundance: many; d_gene: .; CDR3nt: TGTGCCACCAGCAGGCCCCCGAGGGGGGTCAGCCCAATGAACACTGAAGCTTTCTTT; CDR3aa: CATSRPPRGVSPMNTEAFF
v_gene: TRBV30; j_gene: TRBJ2-4; abundance: .; d_gene: .; CDR3nt: TGTGCCTGGACCGAGGGTGGGGACATTCAGTACTTC; CDR3aa: CAWTEGGDIQYF
v_gene: TRBV7-9; j_gene: TRBJ2-5; abundance: few; d_gene: .; CDR3nt: TGTGCCAGCAGGACCGGTGAAGAGACCCAGTACTTC; CDR3aa: CASRTGEETQYF
v_gene: TRBV6-1; j_gene: TRBJ1-1; abundance: many; d_gene: .; CDR3nt: TGTGCCAGCAGTCATGACCCCCGCGAAGCTTTCTTT; CDR3aa: CASSHDPREAFF
v_gene: TRBV28; j_gene: TRBJ2-5; abundance: .; d_gene: TRBD1; CDR3nt: TGTGCCAGCCTTAACAGGGGGTTAGAGACCCAGTACTTC; CDR3aa: CASLNRGLETQYF
v_gene: TRBV9; j_gene: TRBJ2-5; abundance: many; d_gene: TRBD2; CDR3nt: TGTGCCAGCAGCCGGGGGACTAGCGGGAGTTGGGGAGAGACCCAGTACTTC; CDR3aa: CASSRGTSGSWGETQYF
v_gene: TRBV7-8; j_gene: TRBJ2-7; abundance: .; d_gene: .; CDR3nt: TGTGCCAGCAGCTTACTCCGGTCCTACGAGCAGTACTTC; CDR3aa: CASSLLRSYEQYF
v_gene: TRBV9; j_gene: TRBJ2-7; abundance: few; d_gene: TRBD1; CDR3nt: TGTGCCAGCAGCGTAGGAGGGGACAGCTCCTACGAGCAGTACTTC; CDR3aa: CASSVGGDSSYEQYF
v_gene: TRBV6-2/TRBV6-3; j_gene: TRBJ2-3; abundance: .; d_gene: TRBD2; CDR3nt: TGTGCCAGCAGTTGGACTAGCGGGAGGGATTTGACAGATACGCAGTATTTT; CDR3aa: CASSWTSGRDLTDTQYF
v_gene: TRBV28; j_gene: TRBJ1-5; abundance: many; d_gene: .; CDR3nt: TGTGCCAGCAGCCTGACCCAGGGGTTAGGGAATCAGCCCCAGCATTTT; CDR3aa: CASSLTQGLGNQPQHF
v_gene: TRBV20-1; j_gene: TRBJ2-7; abundance: few; d_gene: .; CDR3nt: TGCAGTGCTAGGGAGGGGGCGCAACTTCCCTACGAGCAGTACTTC; CDR3aa: CSAREGAQLPYEQYF
v_gene: TRBV2; j_gene: TRBJ1-1; abundance: many; d_gene: TRBD1; CDR3nt: TGTGCCAGCAGGACGACAGGGGTGAACACTGAAGCTTTCTTT; CDR3aa: CASRTTGVNTEAFF
v_gene: TRBV30; j_gene: TRBJ2-6; abundance: many; d_gene: .; CDR3nt: TGTGCCTGGAGGCTACCCGGCCGTGCTAGCGTCCTGACTTTC; CDR3aa: CAWRLPGRASVLTF